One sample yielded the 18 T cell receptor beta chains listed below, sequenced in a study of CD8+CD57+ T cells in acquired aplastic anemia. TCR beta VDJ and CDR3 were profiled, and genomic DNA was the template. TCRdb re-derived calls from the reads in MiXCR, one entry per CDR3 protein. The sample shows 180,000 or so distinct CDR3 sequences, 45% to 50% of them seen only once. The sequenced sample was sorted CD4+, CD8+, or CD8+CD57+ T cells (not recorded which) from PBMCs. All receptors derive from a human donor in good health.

The CDR3 nucleotides read TGTGCCAGTAGTCTCGAGCGGGGGGCCTACAATGAGCAGTTCTTC. This sequence encodes CASSLERGAYNEQFF. V gene TRBV19 combines with J gene TRBJ2-1; 9 positions agree with TRBD2. Germline CDR1 reads LNHDA; CDR2 reads SQIVND (reference sequence). The junction had 4 bases not matched to a gene; V was cut back by 5 bases and J by 2 bases. This CDR3 is 15 amino acids long. The entire variable domain, with the rest obtained from reference TRBV19 and TRBJ2-1, is as follows: DGGITQSPKYLFRKEGQNVTLSCEQNLNHDAMYWYRQDPGQGLRLIYYSQIVNDFQKGDIAEGYSVSREKKESFPLTVTSAQKNPTAFYLCASSLERGAYNEQFFGPGTRLTVL.

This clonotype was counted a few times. The CDR3 DNA follows: TGTGCCAGCAGCCCACCAAGGAGTAACACCGGGGAGCTGTTTTTT. Its protein product is CASSPPRSNTGELFF. The gene calls are TRBV11-2 and TRBJ2-2; no firm D call. V lost 5 bases and J lost 2, with 12 bases in between. The CDR3 consists of 15 residues. Germline CDR1 is SGHAT and CDR2 is FQNNGV.

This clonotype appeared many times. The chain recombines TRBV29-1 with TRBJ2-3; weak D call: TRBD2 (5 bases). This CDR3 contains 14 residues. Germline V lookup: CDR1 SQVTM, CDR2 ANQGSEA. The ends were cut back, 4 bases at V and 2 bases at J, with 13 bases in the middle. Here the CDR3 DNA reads TGCAGCGTTGGATTCGGGGTTTTCACAGATACGCAGTATTTT. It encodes CSVGFGVFTDTQYF.

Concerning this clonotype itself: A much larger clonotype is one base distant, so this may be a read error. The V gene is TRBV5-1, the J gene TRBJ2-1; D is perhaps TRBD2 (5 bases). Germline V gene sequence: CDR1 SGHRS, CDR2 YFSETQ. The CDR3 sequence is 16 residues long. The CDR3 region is CASSLADSSSYNEQLF. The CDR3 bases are TGCGCCAGCAGCTTGGCCGACTCTAGCTCCTACAATGAGCAGCTCTTC.

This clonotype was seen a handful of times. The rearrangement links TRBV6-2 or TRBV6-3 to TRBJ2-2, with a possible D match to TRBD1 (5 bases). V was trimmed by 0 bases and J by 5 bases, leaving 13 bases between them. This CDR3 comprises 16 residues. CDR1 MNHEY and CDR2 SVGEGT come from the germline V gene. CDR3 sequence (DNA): TGTGCCAGCAGTTACTCGGGGCACGGACGGACCGGGGAGCTGTTTTTT. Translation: CASSYSGHGRTGELFF.

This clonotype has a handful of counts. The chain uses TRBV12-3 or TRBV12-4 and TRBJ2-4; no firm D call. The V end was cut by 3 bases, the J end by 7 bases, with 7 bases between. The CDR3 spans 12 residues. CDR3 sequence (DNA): TGTGCCAGCAGTTTTCATAATAACATTCAGTACTTC. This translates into CASSFHNNIQYF.

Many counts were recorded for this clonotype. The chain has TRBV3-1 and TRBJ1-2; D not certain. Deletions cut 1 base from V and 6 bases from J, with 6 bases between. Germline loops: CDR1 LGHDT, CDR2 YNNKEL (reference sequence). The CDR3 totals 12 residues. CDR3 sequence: CASSQAGNGYTF. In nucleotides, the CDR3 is TGTGCCAGCAGCCAAGCCGGGAATGGCTACACCTTC.

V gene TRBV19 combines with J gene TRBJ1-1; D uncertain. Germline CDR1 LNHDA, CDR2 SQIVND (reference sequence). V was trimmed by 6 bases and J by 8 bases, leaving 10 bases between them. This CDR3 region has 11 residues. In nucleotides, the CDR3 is TGTGCCAGTAGATTCAAGGTAGAAGCTTTCTTT. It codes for CASRFKVEAFF.

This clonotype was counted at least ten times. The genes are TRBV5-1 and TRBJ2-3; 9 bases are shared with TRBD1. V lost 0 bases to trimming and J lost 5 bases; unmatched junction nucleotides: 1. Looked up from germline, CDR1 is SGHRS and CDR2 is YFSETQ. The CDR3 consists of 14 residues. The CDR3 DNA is TGCGCCAGCAGCTTGGACAGGGGGCGAGATACGCAGTATTTT. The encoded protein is CASSLDRGRDTQYF.

CDR3 in DNA: TGTGCCAGCAGCCTAGAGGCGACTTCCCACGAGCAGTACTTC. The encoded protein is CASSLEATSHEQYF. V and J are TRBV9 and TRBJ2-7, with no clear D. There are 14 residues in the CDR3. The germline V gene encodes CDR1 SGDLS and CDR2 YYNGEE. Deletions cut 4 bases from V and 5 bases from J, with 16 bases between.

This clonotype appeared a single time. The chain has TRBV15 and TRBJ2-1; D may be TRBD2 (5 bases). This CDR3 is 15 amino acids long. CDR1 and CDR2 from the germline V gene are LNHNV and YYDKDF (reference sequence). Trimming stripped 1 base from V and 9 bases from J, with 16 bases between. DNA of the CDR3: TGTGCCACCAGCAGAGGTTCGGGGTGGAAGTTTGAGCAGTTCTTC. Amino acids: CATSRGSGWKFEQFF.

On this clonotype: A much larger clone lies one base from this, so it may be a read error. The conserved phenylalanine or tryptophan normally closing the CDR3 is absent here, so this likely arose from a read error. This CDR3 reads CASSQTSKDYEQYS. The DNA for the CDR3 is TGTGCCAGCAGCCAGACTAGTAAGGACTACGAGCAGTACTCC. The chain has TRBV6-1 and TRBJ2-7; D may be TRBD2 (6 bases). V lost 6 bases and J lost 3, with 15 bases in between. The germline V gene has CDR1 MNHNS and CDR2 SASEGT. The CDR3 totals 14 residues.

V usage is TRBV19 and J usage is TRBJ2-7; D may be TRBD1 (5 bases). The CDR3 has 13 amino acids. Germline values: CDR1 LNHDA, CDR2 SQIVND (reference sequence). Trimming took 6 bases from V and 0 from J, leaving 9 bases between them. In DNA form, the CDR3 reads TGTGCCAGTAGCCCGGACACCTCCTACGAGCAGTACTTC. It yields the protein CASSPDTSYEQYF. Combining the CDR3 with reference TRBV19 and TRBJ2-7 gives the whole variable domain DGGITQSPKYLFRKEGQNVTLSCEQNLNHDAMYWYRQDPGQGLRLIYYSQIVNDFQKGDIAEGYSVSREKKESFPLTVTSAQKNPTAFYLCASSPDTSYEQYFGPGTRLTVT.

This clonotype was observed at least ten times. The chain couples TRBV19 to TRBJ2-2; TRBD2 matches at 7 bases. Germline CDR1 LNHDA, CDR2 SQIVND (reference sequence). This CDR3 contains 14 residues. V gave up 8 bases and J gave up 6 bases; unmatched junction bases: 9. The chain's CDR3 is CASLLGGFPGELFF. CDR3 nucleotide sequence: TGTGCCAGTCTCCTCGGGGGGTTCCCCGGGGAGCTGTTTTTT.

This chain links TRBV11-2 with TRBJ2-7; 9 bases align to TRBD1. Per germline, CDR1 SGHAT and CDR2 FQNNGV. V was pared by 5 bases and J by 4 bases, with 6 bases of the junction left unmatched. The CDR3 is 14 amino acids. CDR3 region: CASSPAGQGYEQYF. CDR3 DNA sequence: TGTGCCAGCAGCCCGGCGGGACAGGGATACGAGCAGTACTTC.

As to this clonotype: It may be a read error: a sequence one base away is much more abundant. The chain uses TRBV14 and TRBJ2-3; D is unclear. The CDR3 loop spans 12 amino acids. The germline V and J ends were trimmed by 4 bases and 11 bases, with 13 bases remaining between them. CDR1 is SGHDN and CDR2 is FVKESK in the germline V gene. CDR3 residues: CASSPLVNVQYF. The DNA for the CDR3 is TGTGCCAGCAGCCCCCTAGTCAACGTGCAGTATTTT.

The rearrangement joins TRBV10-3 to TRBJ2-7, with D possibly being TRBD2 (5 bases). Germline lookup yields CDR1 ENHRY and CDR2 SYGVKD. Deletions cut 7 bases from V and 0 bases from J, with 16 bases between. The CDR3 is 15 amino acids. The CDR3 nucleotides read TGTGCCATCAAAGAGGCCCGGGGAACCTCCTACGAGCAGTACTTC. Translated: CAIKEARGTSYEQYF.

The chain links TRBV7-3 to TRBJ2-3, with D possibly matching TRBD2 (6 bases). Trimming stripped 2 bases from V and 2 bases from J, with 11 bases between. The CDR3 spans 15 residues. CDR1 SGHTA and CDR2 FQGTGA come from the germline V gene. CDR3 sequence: CASSLAGTVTDTQYF. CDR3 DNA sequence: TGTGCCAGCAGCTTAGCCGGGACTGTCACAGATACGCAGTATTTT.